This T cell receptor beta chain was recorded in a study of T cells in narcolepsy. Germline V gene lookup returns CDR1 SGHTA and CDR2 FQGNSA. V lost 5 bases and J lost 2; bases outside the gene matches: 8. The CDR3 spans 15 residues. Sequencing used immunoSEQ multiplex PCR; TCRdb keeps in-frame clones, though not all of them. In the table there are about 21,000 clones, just over 90% of which are singletons. Study findings and constraints: Autoreactive clone sequences were missing from some blood memory CD4+ repertoires.

Comment on this clone: Its antigen remains unknown.

This TCR came from a human donor with narcolepsy. This chain connects TRBV7-2 to TRBJ1-1; 7 nucleotides align to TRBD1. The sequenced sample consisted of CD45RA- memory CD4+ T cells from PBMCs. The CDR3 loop reads CASSGSGTANTEAFF. CDR3 nucleotides: TGTGCCAGCAGCGGATCCGGGACAGCCAACACTGAAGCTTTCTTT. Together with reference TRBV7-2 and TRBJ1-1, the CDR3 gives the full variable domain: GAGVSQSPSNKVTEKGKDVELRCDPISGHTALYWYRQSLGQGLEFLIYFQGNSAPDKSGLPSDRFSAERTGGSVSTLTIQRTQQEDSAVYLCASSGSGTANTEAFFGQGTRLTVV.